This TCR beta chain was captured in a study of shared clonotypes between healthy human individuals. Turning to the study itself: Those who served as donors were two women and three men between the ages of 18 and 49.

The replicate PCRs on unsorted PBMC were given about 300 ng DNA, which is 25,000 to 30,000 T cell genomes. Profiled with immunoSEQ multiplex PCR; TCRdb holds only in-frame clones, not every one. The sample carries about 510,000 clones, approximately 79% recorded once. CDR3 length: 16 amino acids. Per the germline V gene, CDR1 is SEHNR and CDR2 is FQNEAQ (reference sequence). Between the trimmed V and J ends, which lost 5 bases and 0 bases, there was a span of 13 bases. Study-level points and caveats: Researchers sampled blood only, noting tissue repertoires likely differ. Clonotype sharing levels among donors were expected to vary with sequencing depth.

Of note for this clone: The antigen is undetermined.

The V gene is TRBV7-9, the J gene TRBJ2-2; D unclear. Sequenced: PBMCs. The clonotype comes from a woman aged 40 to 49 in good health. Some clones in this sample may be carry-over from other donors' samples. The CDR3 sequence: CASSTGRSTNTGELFF. The CDR3 bases are TGTGCCAGCAGCACCGGACGGTCCACGAACACCGGGGAGCTGTTTTTT.